This T cell receptor beta chain was observed in a study of PD-L1 blockade in urothelial cancer. Overall study: Beginning around 2014, patients received atezolizumab, given as 1,200 mg intravenously every 3 weeks.

This sample's time point: pretreatment peripheral blood. TCRdb keeps only in-frame clones here, not all; method: immunoSEQ multiplex PCR. In the table there are around 79,000 clones, 85% of which are singletons. CDR3 length: 16 amino acids. Trimming cost V 4 bases and J 2 bases; bases outside gene matches: 9. Germline CDR1 reads SGDLS; CDR2 reads YYNGEE. The TCR comes from a man aged 35 to 55 with urothelial cancer. This sample comprised PBMCs, obtained around atezolizumab (anti-PD-L1) treatment. This chain links TRBV9 with TRBJ2-3, with TRBD2 matching 8 bases. In DNA form, the CDR3 reads TGTGCCAGCAGCCTCGAGGTCGGACTAGCCACAGATACGCAGTATTTT. Translating it yields CASSLEVGLATDTQYF.